This paragraph reports one T cell receptor (beta chain). These data come from a study of OX40 agonist ivuxolimab in advanced cancers. Across the study: Patients received intravenous ivuxolimab every 2 weeks at 0.01 to 10 mg/kg.

Produced via immunoSEQ multiplex PCR; TCRdb's table is partial and in-frame only. The table shows about 46,000 clones, with around 89% occurring only once. Germline lookup yields CDR1 SGHDT and CDR2 YYEEEE. CDR3 length: 16 residues. Trimming pared 3 bases from V and 10 bases from J, leaving 23 bases between. The receptor was isolated from an adult with an advanced solid tumor such as melanoma, head and neck, liver or kidney cancer. The sample here was CD4+ or CD8+ T cells sorted from blood, taken in a trial of the OX40 agonist ivuxolimab. V gene TRBV5-6 combines with J gene TRBJ2-1; possibly TRBD1 for D (6 bases). CDR3 loop: CASSSPFRDTAWEQFF. The CDR3 DNA follows: TGTGCCAGCAGCTCTCCCTTCCGGGACACAGCGTGGGAGCAGTTCTTC.